This T cell receptor (beta chain) originates from a study of PD-1 blockade in classical Hodgkin lymphoma. Study results and caveats: At C4D1, TCR diversity had climbed significantly for CD4+ cells, though not for CD8+ cells. Baseline TCR diversity was reportedly lower in newly diagnosed patients than in healthy donors. It was reported as lower still in relapsed/refractory patients.

Relapse was seen in all patients after autologous stem cell transplantation, and brentuximab vedotin exposure was variable. Per the germline V gene, CDR1 is ENHRY and CDR2 is SYGVKD. The V and J ends lost 4 bases and 4 bases respectively, with 17 bases between them. CDR3 length equals 16 residues. On this clone: Its antigen is undetermined.

Using immunoSEQ multiplex PCR, the repertoire was profiled, and TCRdb retains in-frame clones only, with some absent. The repertoire holds 11,000 to 15,000 clones, with roughly 80% as singletons. Sequenced material: peripheral blood mononuclear cells (PBMCs), taken at baseline. The chain combines TRBV10-3 with TRBJ1-3; a possible D gene is TRBD1 (5 bases). The source of this sequence is a human donor with classical Hodgkin lymphoma. In DNA, the CDR3 is TGTGCCATCAGTGGTGCCTTTGGGGGTCTCGGAAACACCATATATTTT. This codes for CAISGAFGGLGNTIYF.